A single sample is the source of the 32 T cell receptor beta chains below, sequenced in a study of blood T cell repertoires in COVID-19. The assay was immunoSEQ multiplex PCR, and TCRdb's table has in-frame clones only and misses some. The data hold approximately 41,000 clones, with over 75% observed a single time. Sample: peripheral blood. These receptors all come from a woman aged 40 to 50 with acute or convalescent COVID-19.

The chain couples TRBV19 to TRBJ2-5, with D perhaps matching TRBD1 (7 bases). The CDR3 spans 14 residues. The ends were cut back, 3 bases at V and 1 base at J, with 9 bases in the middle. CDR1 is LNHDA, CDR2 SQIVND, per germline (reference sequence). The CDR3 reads CASSIQGGQETQYF. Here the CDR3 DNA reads TGTGCCAGTAGTATCCAGGGGGGCCAAGAGACCCAGTACTTC.

Here the CDR3 DNA reads TGTGCCAGCAGCCCTCAGGGGACCCTCTCTGGAAACACCATATATTTT. Protein: CASSPQGTLSGNTIYF. The chain carries TRBV3-1 (or the pseudogene TRBV3-2) and TRBJ1-3; possible D gene TRBD1, 6 bases. The V end lost 4 bases, the J end lost 0 bases, and 13 bases lay between the germline ends. CDR1 and CDR2 from the germline V gene are LGHDT and YNNKEL (reference sequence). This CDR3 contains 16 residues.

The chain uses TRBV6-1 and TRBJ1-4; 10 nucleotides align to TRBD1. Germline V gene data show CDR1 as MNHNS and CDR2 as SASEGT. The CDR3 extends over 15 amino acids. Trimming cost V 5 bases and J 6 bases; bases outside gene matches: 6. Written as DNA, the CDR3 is TGTGCCAGCAGTTCCACGGACAGGGGGGATGAAAAACTGTTTTTT. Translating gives CASSSTDRGDEKLFF.

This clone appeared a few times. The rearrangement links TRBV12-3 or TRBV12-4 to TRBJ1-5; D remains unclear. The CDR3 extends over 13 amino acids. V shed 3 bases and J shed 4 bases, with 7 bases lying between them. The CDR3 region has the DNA TGTGCCAGCAGTTTGTGGGAGAATCAGCCCCAGCATTTT. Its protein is CASSLWENQPQHF.

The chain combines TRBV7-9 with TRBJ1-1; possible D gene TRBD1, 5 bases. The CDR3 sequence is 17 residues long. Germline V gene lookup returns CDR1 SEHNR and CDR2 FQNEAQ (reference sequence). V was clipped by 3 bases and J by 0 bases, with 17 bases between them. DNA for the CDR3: TGTGCCAGCAGCTTTAGACAGAGGCTAGGGGTGAACACTGAAGCTTTCTTT. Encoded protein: CASSFRQRLGVNTEAFF.

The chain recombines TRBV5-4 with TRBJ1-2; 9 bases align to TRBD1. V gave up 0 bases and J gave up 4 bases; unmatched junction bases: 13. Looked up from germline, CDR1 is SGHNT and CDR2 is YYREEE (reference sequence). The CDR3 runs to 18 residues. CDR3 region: CASSLEVGRQGDGYGYTF. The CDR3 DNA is TGTGCCAGCAGCTTGGAGGTGGGACGACAGGGGGATGGCTATGGCTACACCTTC.

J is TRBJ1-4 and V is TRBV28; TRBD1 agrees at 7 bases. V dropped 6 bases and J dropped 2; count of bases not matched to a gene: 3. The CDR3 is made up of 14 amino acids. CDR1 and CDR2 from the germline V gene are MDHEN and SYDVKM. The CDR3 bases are TGTGCCAGCAGACAGACAGGGACTAATGAAAAACTGTTTTTT. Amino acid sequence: CASRQTGTNEKLFF.

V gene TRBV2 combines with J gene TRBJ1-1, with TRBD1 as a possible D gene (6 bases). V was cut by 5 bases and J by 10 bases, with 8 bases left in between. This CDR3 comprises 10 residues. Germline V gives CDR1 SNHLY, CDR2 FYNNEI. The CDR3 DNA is TGTGCCAGCAGTACAGGGATAGCTTTCTTT. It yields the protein CASSTGIAFF.

CDR3 sequence: CASRYIGQDSSGANVLTF. The CDR3 DNA reads as TGTGCCAGTAGATACATCGGACAGGATAGCTCTGGGGCCAACGTCCTGACTTTC. The rearrangement uses TRBV19 and TRBJ2-6; 7 bases are a match to TRBD1. Germline CDR1 LNHDA, CDR2 SQIVND (reference sequence). Trimming removed 6 bases from V and 0 bases from J; junction bases left unmatched: 11. The CDR3 consists of 18 residues.

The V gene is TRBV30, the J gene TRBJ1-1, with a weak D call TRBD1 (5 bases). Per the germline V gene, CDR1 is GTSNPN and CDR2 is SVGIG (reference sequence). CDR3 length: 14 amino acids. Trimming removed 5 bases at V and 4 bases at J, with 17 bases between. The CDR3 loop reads CAWGKPGVGTEAFF. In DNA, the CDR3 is TGTGCCTGGGGTAAGCCGGGGGTGGGCACTGAAGCTTTCTTT.

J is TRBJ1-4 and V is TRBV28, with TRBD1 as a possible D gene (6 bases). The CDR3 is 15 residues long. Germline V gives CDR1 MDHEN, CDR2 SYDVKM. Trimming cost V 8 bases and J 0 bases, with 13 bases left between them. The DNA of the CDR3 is TGTGCCAGCGGGTACAGGGTAGCAACTAATGAAAAACTGTTTTTT. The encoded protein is CASGYRVATNEKLFF.

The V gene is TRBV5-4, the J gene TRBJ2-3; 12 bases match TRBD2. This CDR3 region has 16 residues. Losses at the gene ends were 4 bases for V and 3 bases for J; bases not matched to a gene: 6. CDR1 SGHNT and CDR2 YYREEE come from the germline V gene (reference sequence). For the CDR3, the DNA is TGTGCCAGCAGCGCCGAACTAGCGGGAGGTACAGATACGCAGTATTTT. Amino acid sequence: CASSAELAGGTDTQYF. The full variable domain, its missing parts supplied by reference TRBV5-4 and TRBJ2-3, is ETGVTQSPTHLIKTRGQQVTLRCSSQSGHNTVSWYQQALGQGPQFIFQYYREEENGRGNFPPRFSGLQFPNYSSELNVNALELDDSALYLCASSAELAGGTDTQYFGPGTRLTVL.

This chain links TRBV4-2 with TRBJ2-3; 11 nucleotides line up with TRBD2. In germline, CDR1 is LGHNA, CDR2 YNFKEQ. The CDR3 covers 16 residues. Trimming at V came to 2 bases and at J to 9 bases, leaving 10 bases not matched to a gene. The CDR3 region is CASSQRLAGPGETQYF. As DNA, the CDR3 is TGTGCCAGCAGCCAAAGACTAGCGGGGCCAGGGGAGACGCAGTATTTT.

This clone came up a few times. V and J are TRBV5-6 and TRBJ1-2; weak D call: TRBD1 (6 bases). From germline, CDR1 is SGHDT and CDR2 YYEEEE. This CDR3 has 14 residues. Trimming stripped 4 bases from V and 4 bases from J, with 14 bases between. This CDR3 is CASSPLAGAYGYTF. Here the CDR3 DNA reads TGTGCCAGCAGCCCCCTGGCGGGGGCCTATGGCTACACCTTC. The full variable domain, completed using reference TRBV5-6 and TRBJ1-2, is DAGVTQSPTHLIKTRGQQVTLRCSPKSGHDTVSWYQQALGQGPQFIFQYYEEEERQRGNFPDRFSGHQFPNYSSELNVNALLLGDSALYLCASSPLAGAYGYTFGSGTRLTVV.

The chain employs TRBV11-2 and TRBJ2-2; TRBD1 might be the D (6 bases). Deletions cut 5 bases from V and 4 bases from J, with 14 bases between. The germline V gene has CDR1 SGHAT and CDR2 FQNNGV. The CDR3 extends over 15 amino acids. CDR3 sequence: CASSPTGPSTGELFF. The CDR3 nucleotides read TGTGCCAGCAGCCCGACAGGCCCCAGCACCGGGGAGCTGTTTTTT.

The CDR3 sequence: CASSLKGALNSPLHF. As DNA, the CDR3 is TGTGCCAGCAGTTTAAAGGGAGCCCTAAATTCACCCCTCCACTTT. The V call is TRBV27, the J call TRBJ1-6; unclear D gene. The germline gives CDR1 MNHEY, CDR2 SMNVEV (reference sequence). The V end lost 2 bases, the J end lost 7 bases, and 12 bases lay between the germline ends. The CDR3 is 15 residues long.

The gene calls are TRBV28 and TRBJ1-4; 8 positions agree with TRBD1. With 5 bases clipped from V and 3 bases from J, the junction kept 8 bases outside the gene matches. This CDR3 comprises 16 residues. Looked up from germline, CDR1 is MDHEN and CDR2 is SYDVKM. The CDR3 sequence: CASSPYHRGSNEKLFF. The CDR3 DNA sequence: TGTGCCAGCAGTCCGTACCACAGGGGGTCTAATGAAAAACTGTTTTTT.

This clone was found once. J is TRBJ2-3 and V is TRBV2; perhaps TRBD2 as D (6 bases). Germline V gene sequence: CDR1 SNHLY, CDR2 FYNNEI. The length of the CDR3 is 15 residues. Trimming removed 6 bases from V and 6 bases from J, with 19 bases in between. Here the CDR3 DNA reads TGTGCCAGCAGCCCCCCCAGCGGGCTAGGGGATACGCAGTATTTT. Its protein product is CASSPPSGLGDTQYF.

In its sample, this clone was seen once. The DNA for the CDR3 is TGTGCCAGCAGCTCCTCGGACAGGGAGGCTTTCTTT. Amino acid sequence: CASSSSDREAFF. The V gene is TRBV12-1, the J gene TRBJ1-1; the tabulated D call, TRBD1, remains unverified against the DNA. TRBV12-1 is flagged as a pseudogene. The CDR3 loop spans 12 amino acids.

The CDR3 nucleotides read TGTGCCAGCAGGTCTGACAGGGACAGACCCTACAATGAGCAGTTCTTC. This gives the protein CASRSDRDRPYNEQFF. This chain connects TRBV27 to TRBJ2-1, with TRBD1 matching 7 bases. CDR3 size: 16 residues. Germline assignment: CDR1 MNHEY and CDR2 SMNVEV (reference sequence). V shed 6 bases, J shed 2 bases, and the junction held 10 bases outside the gene matches.

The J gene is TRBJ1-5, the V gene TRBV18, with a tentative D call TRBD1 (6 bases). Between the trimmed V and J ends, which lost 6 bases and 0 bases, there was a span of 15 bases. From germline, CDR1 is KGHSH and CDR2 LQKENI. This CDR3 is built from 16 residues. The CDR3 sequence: CASSQEGGFSNQPQHF. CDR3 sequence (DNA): TGTGCCAGCTCCCAAGAAGGGGGTTTTAGCAATCAGCCCCAGCATTTT.

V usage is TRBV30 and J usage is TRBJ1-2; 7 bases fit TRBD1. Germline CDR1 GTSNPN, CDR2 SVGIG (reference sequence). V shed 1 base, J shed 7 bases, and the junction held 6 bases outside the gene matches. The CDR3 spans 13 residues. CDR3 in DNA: TGTGCCTGGAGTGGAGGACAGGTCGGTGGCTACACCTTC. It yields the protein CAWSGGQVGGYTF. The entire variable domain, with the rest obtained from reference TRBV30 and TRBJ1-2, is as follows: SQTIHQWPATLVQPVGSPLSLECTVEGTSNPNLYWYRQAAGRGLQLLFYSVGIGQISSEVPQNLSASRPQDRQFILSSKKLLLSDSGFYLCAWSGGQVGGYTFGSGTRLTVV.

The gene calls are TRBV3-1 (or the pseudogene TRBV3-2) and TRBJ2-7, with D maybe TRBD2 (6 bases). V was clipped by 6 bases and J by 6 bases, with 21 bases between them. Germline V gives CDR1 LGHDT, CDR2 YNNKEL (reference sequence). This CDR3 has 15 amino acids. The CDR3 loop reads CASSLGGVSPFEQYF. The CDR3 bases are TGTGCCAGCAGTCTTGGCGGGGTATCCCCTTTCGAGCAGTACTTC.

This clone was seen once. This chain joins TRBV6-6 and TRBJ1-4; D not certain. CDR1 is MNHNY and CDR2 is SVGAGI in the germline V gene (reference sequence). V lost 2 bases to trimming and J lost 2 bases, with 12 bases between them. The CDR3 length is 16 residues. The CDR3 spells CASSYGQTRTNEKLFF. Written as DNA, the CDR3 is TGTGCCAGCAGTTACGGCCAGACAAGGACTAATGAAAAACTGTTTTTT.

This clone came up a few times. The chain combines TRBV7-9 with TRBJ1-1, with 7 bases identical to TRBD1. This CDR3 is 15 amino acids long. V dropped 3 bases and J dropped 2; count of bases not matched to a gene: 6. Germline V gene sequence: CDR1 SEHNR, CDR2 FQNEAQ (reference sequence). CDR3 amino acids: CASSFGDRANTEAFF. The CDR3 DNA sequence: TGTGCCAGCAGCTTTGGCGACAGGGCAAACACTGAAGCTTTCTTT.

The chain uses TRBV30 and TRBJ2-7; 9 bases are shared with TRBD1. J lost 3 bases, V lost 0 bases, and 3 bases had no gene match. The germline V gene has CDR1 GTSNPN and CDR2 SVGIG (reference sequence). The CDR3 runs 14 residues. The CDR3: CAWSVSGQGYEQYF. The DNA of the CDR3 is TGTGCCTGGAGTGTATCGGGACAGGGCTACGAGCAGTACTTC.

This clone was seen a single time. The CDR3 loop reads CASSVGQYYGYTF. CDR3 DNA: TGTGCCAGCAGCGTGGGACAGTACTATGGCTACACCTTC. The V and J genes are TRBV6-2 or TRBV6-3 and TRBJ1-2, with TRBD1 matching 7 bases. CDR1 and CDR2 from the germline V gene are MNHEY and SVGEGT. The CDR3 has 13 amino acids. The junction had 4 bases not matched to a gene; V was cut back by 6 bases and J by 3 bases.

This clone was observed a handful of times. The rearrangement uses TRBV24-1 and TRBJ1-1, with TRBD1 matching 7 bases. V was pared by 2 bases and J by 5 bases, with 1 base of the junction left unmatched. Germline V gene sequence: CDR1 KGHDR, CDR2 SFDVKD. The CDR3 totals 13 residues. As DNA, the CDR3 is TGTGCCACCAGTGATTCACAGGGGACTGAAGCTTTCTTT. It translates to CATSDSQGTEAFF.

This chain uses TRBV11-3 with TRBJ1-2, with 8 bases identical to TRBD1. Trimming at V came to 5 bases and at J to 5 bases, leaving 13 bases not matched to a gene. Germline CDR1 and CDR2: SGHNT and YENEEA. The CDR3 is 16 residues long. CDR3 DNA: TGTGCCAGCAGCATGAACGTCCTGACAGGGGAATATGGCTACACCTTC. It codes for CASSMNVLTGEYGYTF.

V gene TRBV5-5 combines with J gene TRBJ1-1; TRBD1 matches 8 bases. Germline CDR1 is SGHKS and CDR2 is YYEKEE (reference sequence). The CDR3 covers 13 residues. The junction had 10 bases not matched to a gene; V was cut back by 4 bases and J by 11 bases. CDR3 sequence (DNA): TGTGCCAGCAGCCCTATGACAGGGGCCATGGCTTTCTTT. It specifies CASSPMTGAMAFF.

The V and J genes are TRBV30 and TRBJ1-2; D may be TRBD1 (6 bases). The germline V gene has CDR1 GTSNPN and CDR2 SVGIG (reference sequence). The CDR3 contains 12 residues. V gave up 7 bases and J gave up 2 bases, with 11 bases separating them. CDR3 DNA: TGTGCCTTATACAGGGAGAACTATGGCTACACCTTC. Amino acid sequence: CALYRENYGYTF. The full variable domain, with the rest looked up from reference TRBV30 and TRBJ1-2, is SQTIHQWPATLVQPVGSPLSLECTVEGTSNPNLYWYRQAAGRGLQLLFYSVGIGQISSEVPQNLSASRPQDRQFILSSKKLLLSDSGFYLCALYRENYGYTFGSGTRLTVV.

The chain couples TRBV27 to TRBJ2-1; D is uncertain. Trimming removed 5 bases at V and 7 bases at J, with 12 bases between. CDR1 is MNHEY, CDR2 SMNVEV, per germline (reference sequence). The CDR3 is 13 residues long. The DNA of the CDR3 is TGTGCCAGCAGTAAGTTACAGCTTAATGAGCAGTTCTTC. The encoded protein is CASSKLQLNEQFF.